This TCR beta chain appears in the sequencing data of a study of regulatory T cells in long-lasting Graves disease. With respect to this clonotype: Its target is not known.

As for time point: newly diagnosed GD, antithyroid drugs for less than 3 months. Scientists built the TCR library using RNA that was extracted from PBMCs. Broader study findings: Relative to newly diagnosed Graves' patients, persistent ones had lower TCR diversity. Persistent patients shared more public clonotypes (2,741) than new patients (under 1,000).

The length of the CDR3 is 15 residues. The trim removed 6 bases at V and 4 bases at J, leaving 10 bases unmatched. Germline CDR1 SQVTM, CDR2 ANQGSEA. Sequencing libraries for TCR beta were prepared with iRepertoire HTBI primers and Arm-PCR of CDR3 regions. A single record per CDR3 protein comes from TCRdb applying MiXCR to the multiplex PCR reads. The data contain 530,000 or so distinct CDR3 sequences, 15% to 20% of them singletons. These data also formed part of another study, on T cells in Graves' hyperthyroidism and ophthalmopathy. In that study: Graves' hyperthyroidism was deemed stable absent ophthalmopathy progression within 18 months. Diagnostic decisions used clinical symptoms, serum thyroxine and TRAb, thyroid ultrasound and orbital computed tomography.

The source was peripheral blood mononuclear cells (PBMCs), collected at new diagnosis, from a patient treated with antithyroid drugs. The receptor was derived from a man in his late teens or twenties with Graves disease. The chain couples TRBV29-1 to TRBJ2-3, with 10 bases fitting TRBD2. The chain's CDR3 is CSVSPGTSAADTQYF. CDR3 DNA: TGCAGCGTGAGCCCCGGGACTAGCGCCGCAGATACGCAGTATTTT.